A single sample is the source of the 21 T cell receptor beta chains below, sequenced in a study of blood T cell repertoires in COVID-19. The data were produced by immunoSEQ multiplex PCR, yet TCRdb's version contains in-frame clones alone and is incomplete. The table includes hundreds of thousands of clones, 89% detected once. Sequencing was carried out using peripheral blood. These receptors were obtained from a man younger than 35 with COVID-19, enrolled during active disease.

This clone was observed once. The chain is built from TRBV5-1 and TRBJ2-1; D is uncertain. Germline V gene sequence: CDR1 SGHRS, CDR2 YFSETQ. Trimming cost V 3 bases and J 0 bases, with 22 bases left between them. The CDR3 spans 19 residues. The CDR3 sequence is CASSSLLLLHSSSYNEQFF. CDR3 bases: TGCGCCAGCAGCTCCCTCTTGCTACTACATTCTAGCTCCTACAATGAGCAGTTCTTC.

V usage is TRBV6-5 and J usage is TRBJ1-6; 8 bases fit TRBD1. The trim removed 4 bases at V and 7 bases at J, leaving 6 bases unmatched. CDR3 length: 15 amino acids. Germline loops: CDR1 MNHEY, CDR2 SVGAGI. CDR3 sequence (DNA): TGTGCCAGCAGTTCGGACAGGGAGGCGAATTCACCCCTCCACTTT. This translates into CASSSDREANSPLHF.

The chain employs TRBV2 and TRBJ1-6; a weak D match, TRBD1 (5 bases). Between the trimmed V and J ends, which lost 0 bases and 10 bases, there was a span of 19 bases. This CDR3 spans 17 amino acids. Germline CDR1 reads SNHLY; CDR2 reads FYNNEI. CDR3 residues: CASSEALWAGKKSPLHF. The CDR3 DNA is TGTGCCAGCAGTGAAGCGCTTTGGGCAGGGAAAAAGTCACCCCTCCACTTT.

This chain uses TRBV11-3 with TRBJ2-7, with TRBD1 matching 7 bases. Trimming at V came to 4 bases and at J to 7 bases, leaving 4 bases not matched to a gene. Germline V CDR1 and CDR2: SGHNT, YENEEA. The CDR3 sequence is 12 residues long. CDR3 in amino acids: CASSSGGREQYF. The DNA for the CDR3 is TGTGCCAGCAGCTCAGGGGGACGAGAGCAGTACTTC.

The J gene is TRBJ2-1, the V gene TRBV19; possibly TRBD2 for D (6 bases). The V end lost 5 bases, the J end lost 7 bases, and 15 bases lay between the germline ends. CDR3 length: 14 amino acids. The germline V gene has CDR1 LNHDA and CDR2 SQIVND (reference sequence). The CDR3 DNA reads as TGTGCCAGTAGTTTGCGGGGCGTACCGAATGAGCAGTTCTTC. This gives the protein CASSLRGVPNEQFF.

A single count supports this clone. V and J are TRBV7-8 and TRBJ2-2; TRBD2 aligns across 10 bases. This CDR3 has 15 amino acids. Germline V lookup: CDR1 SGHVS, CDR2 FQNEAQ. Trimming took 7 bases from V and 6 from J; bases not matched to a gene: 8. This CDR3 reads CASTSSGRLSGELFF. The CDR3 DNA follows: TGTGCCAGCACCTCTAGCGGGAGACTCTCCGGGGAGCTGTTTTTT.

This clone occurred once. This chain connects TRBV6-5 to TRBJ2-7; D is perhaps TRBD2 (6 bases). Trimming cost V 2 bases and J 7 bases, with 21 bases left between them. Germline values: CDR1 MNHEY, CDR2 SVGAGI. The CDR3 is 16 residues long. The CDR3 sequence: CASSYRIGGGNEEQYF. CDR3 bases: TGTGCCAGCAGTTACCGGATCGGGGGTGGGAACGAGGAGCAGTACTTC.

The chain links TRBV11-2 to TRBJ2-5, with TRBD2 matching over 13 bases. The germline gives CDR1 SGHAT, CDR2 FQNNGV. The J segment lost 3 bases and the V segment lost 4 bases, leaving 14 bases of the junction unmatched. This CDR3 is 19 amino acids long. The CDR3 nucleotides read TGTGCCAGCAGCTATTTCCAACTAGCGGGAGGGCAGTTGGAAGAGACCCAGTACTTC. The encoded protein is CASSYFQLAGGQLEETQYF.

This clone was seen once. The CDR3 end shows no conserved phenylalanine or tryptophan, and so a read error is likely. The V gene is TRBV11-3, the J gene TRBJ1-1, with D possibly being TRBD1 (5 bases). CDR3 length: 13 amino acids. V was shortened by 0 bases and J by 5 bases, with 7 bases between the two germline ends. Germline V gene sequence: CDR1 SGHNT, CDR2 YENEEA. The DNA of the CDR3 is TGTGCCAGCAGCTTAGATTGGGGGACTGAAGCTTTCCTT. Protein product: CASSLDWGTEAFL.

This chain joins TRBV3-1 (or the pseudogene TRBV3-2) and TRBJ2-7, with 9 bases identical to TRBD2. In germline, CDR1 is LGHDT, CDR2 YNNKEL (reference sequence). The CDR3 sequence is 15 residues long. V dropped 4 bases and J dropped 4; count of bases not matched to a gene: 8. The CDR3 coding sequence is TGTGCCAGCAGCCTAAATAGCGGGGGACAGTACGAGCAGTACTTC. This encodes CASSLNSGGQYEQYF.

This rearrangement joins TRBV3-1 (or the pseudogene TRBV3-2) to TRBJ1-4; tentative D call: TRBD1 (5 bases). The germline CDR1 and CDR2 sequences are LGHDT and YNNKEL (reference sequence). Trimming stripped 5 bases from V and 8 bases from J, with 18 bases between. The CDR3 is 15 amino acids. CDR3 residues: CASSTSWGEAEKLFF. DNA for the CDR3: TGTGCCAGCAGCACCTCTTGGGGGGAGGCGGAAAAACTGTTTTTT.

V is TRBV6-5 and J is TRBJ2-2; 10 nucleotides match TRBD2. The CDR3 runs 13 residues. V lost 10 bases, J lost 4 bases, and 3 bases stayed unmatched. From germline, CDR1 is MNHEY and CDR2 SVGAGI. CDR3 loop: CATRLAGTGELFF. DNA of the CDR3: TGTGCCACACGACTAGCGGGCACCGGGGAGCTGTTTTTT.

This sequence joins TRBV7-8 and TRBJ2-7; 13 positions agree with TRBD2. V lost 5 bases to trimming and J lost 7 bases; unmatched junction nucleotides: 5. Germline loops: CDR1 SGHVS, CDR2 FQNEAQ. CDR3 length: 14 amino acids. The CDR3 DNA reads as TGTGCCAGCAGCAAACTAGCGGGAGGGCGGGAGCAGTACTTC. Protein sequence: CASSKLAGGREQYF.

In DNA, the CDR3 is TGTGCCAGTACGGCCCTGGCGGGGGCACGCAATCAGCCCCAGCATTTT. This gives the protein CASTALAGARNQPQHF. This chain joins TRBV19 and TRBJ1-5; tentatively, D is TRBD1 (6 bases). Germline V gives CDR1 LNHDA, CDR2 SQIVND (reference sequence). Trimming removed 7 bases from V and 2 bases from J, with 18 bases in between. The length of the CDR3 is 16 residues.

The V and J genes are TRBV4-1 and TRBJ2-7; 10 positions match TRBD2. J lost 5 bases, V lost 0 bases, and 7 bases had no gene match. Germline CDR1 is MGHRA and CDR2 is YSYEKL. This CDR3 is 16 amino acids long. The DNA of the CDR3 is TGCGCCAGCAGCCAAGATCACGGGCTAGCGGGAGACGAGCAGTACTTC. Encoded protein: CASSQDHGLAGDEQYF.

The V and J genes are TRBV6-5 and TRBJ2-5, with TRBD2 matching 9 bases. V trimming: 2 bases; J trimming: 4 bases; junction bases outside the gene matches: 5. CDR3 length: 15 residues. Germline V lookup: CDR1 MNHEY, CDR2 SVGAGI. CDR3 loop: CASSYGGGALETQYF. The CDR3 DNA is TGTGCCAGCAGTTACGGCGGGGGGGCCTTAGAGACCCAGTACTTC.

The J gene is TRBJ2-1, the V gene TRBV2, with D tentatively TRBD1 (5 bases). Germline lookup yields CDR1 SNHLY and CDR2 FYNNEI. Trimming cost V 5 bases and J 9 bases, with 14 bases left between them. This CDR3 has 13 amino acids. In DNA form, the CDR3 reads TGTGCCAGCAGTCTTATAGGGGTGGGTGAGCAGTTCTTC. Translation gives CASSLIGVGEQFF.

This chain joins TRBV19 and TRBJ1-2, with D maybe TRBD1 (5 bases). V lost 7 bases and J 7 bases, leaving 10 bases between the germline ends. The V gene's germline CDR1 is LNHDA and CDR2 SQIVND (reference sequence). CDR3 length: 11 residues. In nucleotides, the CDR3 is TGTGCCAGTAAGCGGGGGAGTGGCTACACCTTC. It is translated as CASKRGSGYTF.

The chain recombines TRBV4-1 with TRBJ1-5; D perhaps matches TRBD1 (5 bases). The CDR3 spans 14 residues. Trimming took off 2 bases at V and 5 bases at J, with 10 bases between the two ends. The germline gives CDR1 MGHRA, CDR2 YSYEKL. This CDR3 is CASSQLGVDQPQHF. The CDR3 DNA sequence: TGCGCCAGCAGCCAACTAGGGGTCGATCAGCCCCAGCATTTT.

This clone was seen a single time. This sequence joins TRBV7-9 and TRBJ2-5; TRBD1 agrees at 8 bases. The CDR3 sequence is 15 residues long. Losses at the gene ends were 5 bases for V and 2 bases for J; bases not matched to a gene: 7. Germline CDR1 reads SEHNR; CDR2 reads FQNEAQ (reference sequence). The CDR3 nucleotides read TGTGCCAGCAGCCAGGACAGGGCCGCTCAAGAGACCCAGTACTTC. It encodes CASSQDRAAQETQYF.

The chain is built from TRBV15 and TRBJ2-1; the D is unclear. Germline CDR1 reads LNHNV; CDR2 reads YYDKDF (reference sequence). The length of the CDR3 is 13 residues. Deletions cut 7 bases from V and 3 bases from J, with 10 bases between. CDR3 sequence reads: CATNPGDYNEQFF. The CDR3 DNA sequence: TGTGCCACCAACCCCGGAGACTACAATGAGCAGTTCTTC.